Listed below are T cell receptor beta chains from one sample, sequenced in a study of blood T cell repertoires in COVID-19. Clones were read by immunoSEQ multiplex PCR, and TCRdb kept only the in-frame ones, dropping some. This table has around 65,000 clones, 75% to 85% appearing once. Material: peripheral blood. The receptors shown here come from a human donor in a cohort sampled during active COVID-19. Each CDR3 is given without its conserved first and last residue. The order of the fields is clone size, V gene, CDR3 length, J gene, CDR3 protein. Size values are once, few and many counts, or a class for expanded clones, and some rows have none.

clone_size: -
v_call: TRBV5-1
cdr3_length: 12
j_call: TRBJ2-7
cdr3_aa: ASSLVTGNYEQY

clone_size: few
v_call: TRBV5-6
cdr3_length: 10
j_call: TRBJ2-5
cdr3_aa: ASSRGGEPQY

clone_size: -
v_call: TRBV7-2
cdr3_length: 15
j_call: TRBJ2-1
cdr3_aa: ASSLATGGSSYNEQF

clone_size: -
v_call: TRBV7-9
cdr3_length: 12
j_call: TRBJ2-5
cdr3_aa: ASSQGGGGETQY

clone_size: once
v_call: TRBV3-1/TRBV3-2
cdr3_length: 13
j_call: TRBJ2-1
cdr3_aa: ASSQTGGPLSEQF

clone_size: -
v_call: TRBV6-5
cdr3_length: 12
j_call: TRBJ1-4
cdr3_aa: ASCPLATNEKLF

clone_size: -
v_call: TRBV6-5
cdr3_length: 10
j_call: TRBJ1-2
cdr3_aa: ASSPGGGGYT

clone_size: once
v_call: TRBV19
cdr3_length: 13
j_call: TRBJ2-5
cdr3_aa: ASSMGRLGAETQY

clone_size: -
v_call: TRBV5-5
cdr3_length: 15
j_call: TRBJ2-3
cdr3_aa: ASSLAQVRGYTDTQY

clone_size: -
v_call: TRBV7-9
cdr3_length: 14
j_call: TRBJ2-7
cdr3_aa: ASSRNSGTDPYEQY

clone_size: once
v_call: TRBV19
cdr3_length: 12
j_call: TRBJ1-1
cdr3_aa: ASSTGQAWTEAF

clone_size: -
v_call: TRBV28
cdr3_length: 13
j_call: TRBJ1-2
cdr3_aa: ASSSGGGAGYGYT

clone_size: -
v_call: TRBV27
cdr3_length: 13
j_call: TRBJ2-7
cdr3_aa: ASSLSATRSYEQY

clone_size: -
v_call: TRBV28
cdr3_length: 13
j_call: TRBJ2-1
cdr3_aa: ASSLPGAGYNEQF

clone_size: -
v_call: TRBV23-1
cdr3_length: 14
j_call: TRBJ2-1
cdr3_aa: ASSQSSSGRGNEQF

clone_size: -
v_call: TRBV5-1
cdr3_length: 13
j_call: TRBJ2-7
cdr3_aa: ASREPGTGKYEQY

clone_size: -
v_call: TRBV5-1
cdr3_length: 13
j_call: TRBJ2-2
cdr3_aa: ASSKGQGAPGELF

clone_size: -
v_call: TRBV7-5
cdr3_length: 15
j_call: TRBJ1-6
cdr3_aa: ARSQTGGGQYNSPLH

clone_size: few
v_call: TRBV2
cdr3_length: 16
j_call: TRBJ2-1
cdr3_aa: ASSEGLAGGRSYNEQF

clone_size: -
v_call: TRBV6-6
cdr3_length: 14
j_call: TRBJ2-1
cdr3_aa: ASSVRLAGVYNEQF

clone_size: once
v_call: TRBV6-1
cdr3_length: 13
j_call: TRBJ2-4
cdr3_aa: ASSERPSAQNIQY

clone_size: -
v_call: TRBV10-3
cdr3_length: 11
j_call: TRBJ1-1
cdr3_aa: AISESFEKEAF

clone_size: -
v_call: TRBV19
cdr3_length: 10
j_call: TRBJ2-5
cdr3_aa: ASSIGEETQY

clone_size: -
v_call: TRBV19
cdr3_length: 14
j_call: TRBJ1-2
cdr3_aa: ASSNRRTGDNYGYT

clone_size: -
v_call: TRBV3-1/TRBV3-2
cdr3_length: 15
j_call: TRBJ2-2
cdr3_aa: ASSRNSGGVETGELF

clone_size: -
v_call: TRBV18
cdr3_length: 13
j_call: TRBJ2-1
cdr3_aa: ASSPGLAGVVEQF

clone_size: -
v_call: TRBV2
cdr3_length: 13
j_call: TRBJ2-3
cdr3_aa: ASGRTSGLTDTQY

clone_size: -
v_call: TRBV4-1
cdr3_length: 11
j_call: TRBJ2-7
cdr3_aa: ASSFGQSYEQY

clone_size: -
v_call: TRBV18
cdr3_length: 11
j_call: TRBJ1-1
cdr3_aa: ASSSTENTEAF

clone_size: -
v_call: TRBV28
cdr3_length: 13
j_call: TRBJ1-1
cdr3_aa: ASSTSGTGNTEAF

clone_size: -
v_call: TRBV28
cdr3_length: 11
j_call: TRBJ2-1
cdr3_aa: ASLGQSYNEQF

clone_size: few
v_call: TRBV5-4
cdr3_length: 11
j_call: TRBJ2-7
cdr3_aa: ASSRTGIYEQY

clone_size: -
v_call: TRBV5-4
cdr3_length: 14
j_call: TRBJ2-3
cdr3_aa: ASSLELAGAGDTQY

clone_size: -
v_call: TRBV7-2
cdr3_length: 11
j_call: TRBJ1-2
cdr3_aa: ASSEGQAYGYT

clone_size: once
v_call: TRBV19
cdr3_length: 12
j_call: TRBJ1-2
cdr3_aa: ASSMGQANYGYT

clone_size: once
v_call: TRBV7-8
cdr3_length: 12
j_call: TRBJ1-1
cdr3_aa: ASNVQGGYTEAF

clone_size: -
v_call: TRBV5-1
cdr3_length: 12
j_call: TRBJ2-7
cdr3_aa: ASSLDRGSDEQY

clone_size: -
v_call: TRBV5-1
cdr3_length: 13
j_call: TRBJ2-7
cdr3_aa: ASSLAPGGSYEQY

clone_size: -
v_call: TRBV6-5
cdr3_length: 11
j_call: TRBJ1-5
cdr3_aa: ASMPSHNQPQH

clone_size: -
v_call: TRBV10-3
cdr3_length: 12
j_call: TRBJ1-1
cdr3_aa: AIRSSTVNTEAF